The present entry profiles one T cell receptor beta chain with its context. Its target is not known. V dropped 2 bases and J dropped 3 bases, with 9 bases sitting between them. The CDR3 length is 15 residues. The germline gives CDR1 SGHRS, CDR2 YFSETQ. The data originate from a study of T cell responses to AZD1222 COVID-19 vaccine. Regarding the study as a whole: Seropositive AZD1222 recipients at baseline numbered only 5 or 6. Elevations in Spike-specific TCR breadth and depth followed administration of two AZD1222 doses. White British donors predominated, females outnumbered males, and clonal diversity was possibly underestimated.

Second-dose groups at about 4 or about 12 weeks were pooled. This table comes from immunoSEQ multiplex PCR, and its TCRdb copy is limited to in-frame clones, with some not included. Here the sample spans under 140,000 clones, around nine tenths being singletons. The chain links TRBV5-1 to TRBJ1-6, with no clear D. The sequence was obtained from an adult who received the AZD1222 COVID-19 vaccine. The sequencing here drew on peripheral blood, taken 28 days after the second AZD1222 dose. The CDR3 DNA reads TGCGCCAGCAGCTTCTCCCCGGGCTATAATTCACCCCTCCACTTT. Translation: CASSFSPGYNSPLHF.